This T cell receptor (beta chain) was found in a study of T cells in Graves' hyperthyroidism and ophthalmopathy. Whole-study results and caveats: Model output signaled ophthalmopathy a median about 6.3 months ahead of onset.

Amplification yielded TCR beta CDR3 regions, with RNA transcripts as the source. The HTBI primer set drove a first-round RT-PCR of the TCR CDR3. In TCRdb, the multiplex PCR reads were re-called with MiXCR into one record per CDR3 protein. The sample has roughly 330,000 distinct CDR3 sequences; 16% are singletons. The CDR3 sequence is 15 residues long. CDR1 is SGHRS and CDR2 is YFSETQ in the germline V gene. Trimming cost V 0 bases and J 1 base, with 7 bases left between them. This clonotype came up many times. Its target is unknown. The receptor was derived from a man aged 25 to 40 with Graves' hyperthyroidism. This chain connects TRBV5-1 to TRBJ2-2; D is undetermined. Sequencing was done on a sample of blood. The CDR3 DNA follows: TGCGCCAGCAGCTTGGATCGTATGAACACCGGGGAGCTGTTTTTT. This translates into CASSLDRMNTGELFF.